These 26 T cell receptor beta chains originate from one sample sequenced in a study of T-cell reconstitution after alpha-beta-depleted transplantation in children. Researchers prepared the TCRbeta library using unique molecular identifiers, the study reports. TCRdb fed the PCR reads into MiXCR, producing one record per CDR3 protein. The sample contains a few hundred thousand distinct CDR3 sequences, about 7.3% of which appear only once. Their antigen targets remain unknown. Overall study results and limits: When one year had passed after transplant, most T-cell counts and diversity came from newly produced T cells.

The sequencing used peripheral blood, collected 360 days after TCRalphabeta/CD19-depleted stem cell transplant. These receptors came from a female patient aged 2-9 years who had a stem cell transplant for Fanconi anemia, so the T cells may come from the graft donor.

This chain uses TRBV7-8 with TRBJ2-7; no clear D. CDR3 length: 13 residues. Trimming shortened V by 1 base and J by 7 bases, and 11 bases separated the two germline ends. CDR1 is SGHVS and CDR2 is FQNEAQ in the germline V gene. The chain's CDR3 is CASSLDTLVEQYF. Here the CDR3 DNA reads TGTGCCAGCAGCTTAGATACTTTAGTTGAGCAGTACTTC.

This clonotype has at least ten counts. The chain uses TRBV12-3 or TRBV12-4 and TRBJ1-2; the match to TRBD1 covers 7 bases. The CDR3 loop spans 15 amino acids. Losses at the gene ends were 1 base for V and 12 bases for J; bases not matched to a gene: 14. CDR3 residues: CASSLGPGQPPSDTF. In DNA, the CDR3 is TGTGCCAGCAGTTTAGGGCCGGGACAGCCTCCTTCTGACACCTTC.

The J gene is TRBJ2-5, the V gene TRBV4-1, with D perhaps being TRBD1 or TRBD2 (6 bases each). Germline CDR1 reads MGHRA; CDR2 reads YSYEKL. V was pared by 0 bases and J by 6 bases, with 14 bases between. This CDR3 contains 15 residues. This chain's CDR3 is CASSQDTRGAKTQYF. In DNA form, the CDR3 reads TGCGCCAGCAGCCAAGATACGAGGGGGGCTAAGACCCAGTACTTC.

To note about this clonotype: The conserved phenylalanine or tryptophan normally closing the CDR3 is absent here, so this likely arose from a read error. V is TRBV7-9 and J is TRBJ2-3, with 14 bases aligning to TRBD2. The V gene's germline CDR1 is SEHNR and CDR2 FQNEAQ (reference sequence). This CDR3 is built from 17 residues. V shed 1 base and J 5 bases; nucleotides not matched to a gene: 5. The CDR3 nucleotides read TGTGCCAGCAGCTTAGACGGGACTAGCGGGAGAGGAGATACGCAGTATCTT. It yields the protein CASSLDGTSGRGDTQYL.

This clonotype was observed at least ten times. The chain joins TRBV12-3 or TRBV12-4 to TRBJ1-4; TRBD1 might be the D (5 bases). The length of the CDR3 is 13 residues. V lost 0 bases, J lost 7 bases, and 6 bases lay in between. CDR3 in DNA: TGTGCCAGCAGTTTAGCGACAGTTGAAAAACTGTTTTTT. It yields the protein CASSLATVEKLFF.

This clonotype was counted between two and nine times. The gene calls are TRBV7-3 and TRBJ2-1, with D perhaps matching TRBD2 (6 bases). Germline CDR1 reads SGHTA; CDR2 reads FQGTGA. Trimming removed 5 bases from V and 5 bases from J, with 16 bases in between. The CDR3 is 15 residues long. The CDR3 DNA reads TGTGCCAGCAGCCCGACTAGAGTAGGGCACAATGAGCAGTTCTTC. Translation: CASSPTRVGHNEQFF. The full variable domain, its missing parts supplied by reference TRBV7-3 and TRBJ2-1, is GAGVSQTPSNKVTEKGKYVELRCDPISGHTALYWYRQSLGQGPEFLIYFQGTGAADDSGLPNDRFFAVRPEGSVSTLKIQRTERGDSAVYLCASSPTRVGHNEQFFGPGTRLTVL.

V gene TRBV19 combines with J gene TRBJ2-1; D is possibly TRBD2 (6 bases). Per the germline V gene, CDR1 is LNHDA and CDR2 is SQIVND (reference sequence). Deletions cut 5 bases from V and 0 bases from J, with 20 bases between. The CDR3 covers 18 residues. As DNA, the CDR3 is TGTGCCAGTAGTCCTAAGCGGGCTATGCGGAGCTCCTACAATGAGCAGTTCTTC. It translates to CASSPKRAMRSSYNEQFF. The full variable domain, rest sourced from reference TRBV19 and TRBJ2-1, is DGGITQSPKYLFRKEGQNVTLSCEQNLNHDAMYWYRQDPGQGLRLIYYSQIVNDFQKGDIAEGYSVSREKKESFPLTVTSAQKNPTAFYLCASSPKRAMRSSYNEQFFGPGTRLTVL.

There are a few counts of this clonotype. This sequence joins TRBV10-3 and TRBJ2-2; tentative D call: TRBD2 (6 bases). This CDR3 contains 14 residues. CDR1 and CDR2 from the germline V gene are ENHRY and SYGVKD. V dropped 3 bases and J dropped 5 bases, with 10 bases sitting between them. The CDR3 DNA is TGTGCCATCAGTGACGGACTATATACCGGGGAGCTGTTTTTT. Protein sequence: CAISDGLYTGELFF.

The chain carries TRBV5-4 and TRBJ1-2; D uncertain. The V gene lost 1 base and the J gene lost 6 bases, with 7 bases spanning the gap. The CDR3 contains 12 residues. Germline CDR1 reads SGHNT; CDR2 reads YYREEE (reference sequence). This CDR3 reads CASSLIADGYTF. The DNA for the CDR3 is TGTGCCAGCAGCTTGATTGCTGATGGCTACACCTTC.

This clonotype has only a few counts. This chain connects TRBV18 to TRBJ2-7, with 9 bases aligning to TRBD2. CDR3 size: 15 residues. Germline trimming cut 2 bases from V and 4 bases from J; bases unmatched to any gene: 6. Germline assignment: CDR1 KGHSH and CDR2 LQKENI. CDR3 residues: CASSPMGLAGYEQYF. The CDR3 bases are TGTGCCAGCTCACCAATGGGACTAGCCGGATACGAGCAGTACTTC.

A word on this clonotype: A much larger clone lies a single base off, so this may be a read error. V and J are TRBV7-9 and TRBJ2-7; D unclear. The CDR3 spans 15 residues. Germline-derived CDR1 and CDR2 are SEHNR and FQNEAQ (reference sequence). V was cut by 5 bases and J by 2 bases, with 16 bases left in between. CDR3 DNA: TGTGCCAGCAGCCCCCTAGAGGCTTACCCCTACGAGCAGTACTTC. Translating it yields CASSPLEAYPYEQYF.

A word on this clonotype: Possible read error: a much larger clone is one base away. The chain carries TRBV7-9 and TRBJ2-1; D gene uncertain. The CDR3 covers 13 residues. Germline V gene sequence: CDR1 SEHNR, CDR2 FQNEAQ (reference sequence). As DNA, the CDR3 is TGTGCCAGCAGCTGGGGATCTTACAATGAGCAGTCCTTC. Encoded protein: CASSWGSYNEQSF.

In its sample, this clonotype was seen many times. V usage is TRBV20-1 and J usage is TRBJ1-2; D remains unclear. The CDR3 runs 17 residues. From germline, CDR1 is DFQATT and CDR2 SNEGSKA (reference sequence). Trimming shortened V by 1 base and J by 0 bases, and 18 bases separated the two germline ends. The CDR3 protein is CSARVYSGGVANYGYTF. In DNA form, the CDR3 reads TGCAGTGCTAGAGTGTACTCTGGTGGGGTAGCTAACTATGGCTACACCTTC.

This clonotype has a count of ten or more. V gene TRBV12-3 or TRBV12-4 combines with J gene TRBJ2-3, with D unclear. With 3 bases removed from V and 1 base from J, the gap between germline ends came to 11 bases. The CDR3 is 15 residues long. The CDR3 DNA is TGTGCCAGCAGTTTGTCGCGACAACGCACAGATACGCAGTATTTT. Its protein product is CASSLSRQRTDTQYF.

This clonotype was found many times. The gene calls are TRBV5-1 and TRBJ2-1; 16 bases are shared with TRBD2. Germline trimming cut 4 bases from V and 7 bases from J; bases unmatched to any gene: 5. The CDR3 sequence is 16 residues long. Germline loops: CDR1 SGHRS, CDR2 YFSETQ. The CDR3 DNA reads TGCGCCAGCAGCCTGGGACTAGCGGGGGGGCAAAATGAGCAGTTCTTC. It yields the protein CASSLGLAGGQNEQFF.

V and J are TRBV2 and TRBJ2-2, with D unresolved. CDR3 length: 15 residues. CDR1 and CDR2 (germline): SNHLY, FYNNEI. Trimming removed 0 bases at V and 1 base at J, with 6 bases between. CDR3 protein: CASSEARQNTGELFF. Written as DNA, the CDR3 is TGTGCCAGCAGTGAAGCGCGGCAGAACACCGGGGAGCTGTTTTTT.

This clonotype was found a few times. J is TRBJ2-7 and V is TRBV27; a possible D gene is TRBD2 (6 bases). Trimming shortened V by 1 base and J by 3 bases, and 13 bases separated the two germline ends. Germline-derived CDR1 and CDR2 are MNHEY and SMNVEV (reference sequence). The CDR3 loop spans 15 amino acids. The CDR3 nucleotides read TGTGCCAGCAGTTTATGGGGGGACGCTGGCTACGAGCAGTACTTC. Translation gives CASSLWGDAGYEQYF.

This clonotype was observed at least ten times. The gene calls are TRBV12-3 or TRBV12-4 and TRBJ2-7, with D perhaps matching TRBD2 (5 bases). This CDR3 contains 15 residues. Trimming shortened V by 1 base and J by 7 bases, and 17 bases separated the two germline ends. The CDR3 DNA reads TGTGCCAGCAGTTTAGTGCGGGCGCTCCTCGAAGAGCAGTACTTC. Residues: CASSLVRALLEEQYF.

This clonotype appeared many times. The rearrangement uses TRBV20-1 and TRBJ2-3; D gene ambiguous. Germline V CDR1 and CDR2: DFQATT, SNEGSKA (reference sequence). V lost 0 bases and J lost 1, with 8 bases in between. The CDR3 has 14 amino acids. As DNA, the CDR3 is TGCAGTGCTAGAGATTTAACGGGCACAGATACGCAGTATTTT. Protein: CSARDLTGTDTQYF.

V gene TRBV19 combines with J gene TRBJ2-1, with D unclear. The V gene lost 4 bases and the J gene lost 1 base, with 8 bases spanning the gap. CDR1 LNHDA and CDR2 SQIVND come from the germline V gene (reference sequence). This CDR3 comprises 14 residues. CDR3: CASSKVQSYNEQFF. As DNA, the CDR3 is TGTGCCAGTAGTAAAGTTCAGTCCTACAATGAGCAGTTCTTC.

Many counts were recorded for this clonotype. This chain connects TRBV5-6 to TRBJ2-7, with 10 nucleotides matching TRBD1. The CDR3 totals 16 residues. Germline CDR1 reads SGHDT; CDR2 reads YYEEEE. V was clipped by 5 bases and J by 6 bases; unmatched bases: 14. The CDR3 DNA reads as TGTGCCAGCAGTTCCGAGATGGGACAGGGGCCCCGCGAGCAGTACGTC. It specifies CASSSEMGQGPREQYV.

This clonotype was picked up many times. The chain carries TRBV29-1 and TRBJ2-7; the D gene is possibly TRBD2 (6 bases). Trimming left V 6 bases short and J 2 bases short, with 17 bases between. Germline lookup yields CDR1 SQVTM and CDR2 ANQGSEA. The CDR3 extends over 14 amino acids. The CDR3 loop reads CSVGFAGFTYEQYF. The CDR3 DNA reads TGCAGCGTAGGCTTTGCGGGGTTTACCTACGAGCAGTACTTC.

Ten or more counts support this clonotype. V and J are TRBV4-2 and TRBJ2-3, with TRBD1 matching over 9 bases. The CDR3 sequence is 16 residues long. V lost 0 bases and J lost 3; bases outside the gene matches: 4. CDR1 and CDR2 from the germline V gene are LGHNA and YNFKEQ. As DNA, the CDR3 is TGTGCCAGCAGCCAAGAAAACAGGGGGCGAACAGATACGCAGTATTTT. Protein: CASSQENRGRTDTQYF.

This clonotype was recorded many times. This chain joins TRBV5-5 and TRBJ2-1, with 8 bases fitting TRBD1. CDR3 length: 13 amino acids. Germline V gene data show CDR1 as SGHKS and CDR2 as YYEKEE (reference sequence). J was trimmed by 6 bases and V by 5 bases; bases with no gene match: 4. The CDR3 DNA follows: TGTGCCAGCAGTTGGACAGGGTTCAATGAGCAGTTCTTC. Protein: CASSWTGFNEQFF.

The CDR3 sequence is CASSPARGDGWHEQYF. The CDR3 DNA reads as TGTGCCAGCAGCCCCGCGCGCGGTGACGGCTGGCACGAGCAGTACTTC. This chain uses TRBV4-2 with TRBJ2-7; unclear D gene. The CDR3 has 16 residues. Deletions cut 4 bases from V and 5 bases from J, with 21 bases between. In germline, CDR1 is LGHNA, CDR2 YNFKEQ.

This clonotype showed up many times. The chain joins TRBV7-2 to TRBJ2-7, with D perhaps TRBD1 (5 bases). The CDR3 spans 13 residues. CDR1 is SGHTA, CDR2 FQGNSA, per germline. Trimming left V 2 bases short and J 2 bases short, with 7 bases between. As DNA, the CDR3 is TGTGCCAGCAGCTTAAGACAGACCTACGAGCAGTACTTC. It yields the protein CASSLRQTYEQYF. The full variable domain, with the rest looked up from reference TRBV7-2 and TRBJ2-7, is GAGVSQSPSNKVTEKGKDVELRCDPISGHTALYWYRQSLGQGLEFLIYFQGNSAPDKSGLPSDRFSAERTGGSVSTLTIQRTQQEDSAVYLCASSLRQTYEQYFGPGTRLTVT.